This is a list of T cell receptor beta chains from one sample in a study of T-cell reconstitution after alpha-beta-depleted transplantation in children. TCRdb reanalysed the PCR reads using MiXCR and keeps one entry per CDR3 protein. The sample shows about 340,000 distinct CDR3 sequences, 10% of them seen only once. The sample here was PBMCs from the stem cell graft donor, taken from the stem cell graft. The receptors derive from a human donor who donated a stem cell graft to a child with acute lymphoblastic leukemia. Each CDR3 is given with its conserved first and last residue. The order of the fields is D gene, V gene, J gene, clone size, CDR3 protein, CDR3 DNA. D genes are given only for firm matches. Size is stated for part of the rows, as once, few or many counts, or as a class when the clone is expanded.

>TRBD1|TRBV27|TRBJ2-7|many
CASSLGTGPYEQYF
TGTGCCAGCAGCTTAGGGACAGGGCCCTACGAGCAGTACTTC
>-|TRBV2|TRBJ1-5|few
CASSEGVYSNQPQHF
TGTGCCAGCAGTGAGGGGGTCTATAGCAATCAGCCCCAGCATTTT
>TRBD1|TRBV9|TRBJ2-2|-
CASSVDPQGARIGELFF
TGTGCCAGCAGCGTAGACCCCCAGGGGGCGCGGATCGGGGAGCTGTTTTTT
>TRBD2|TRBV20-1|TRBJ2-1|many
CSAKESGSWYNEQFF
TGCAGTGCTAAGGAAAGCGGGAGTTGGTACAATGAGCAGTTCTTC
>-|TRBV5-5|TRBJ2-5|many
CASNRPGTQETQYF
TGTGCCAGCAACCGCCCCGGGACCCAAGAGACCCAGTACTTC
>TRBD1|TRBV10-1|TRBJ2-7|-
CASSADRGYEQYF
TGCGCCAGCAGTGCGGACAGGGGCTACGAGCAGTACTTC
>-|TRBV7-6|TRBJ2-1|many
CASSLTGRDSYNEQFF
TGTGCCAGCAGCTTAACAGGGAGGGACTCCTACAATGAGCAGTTCTTC
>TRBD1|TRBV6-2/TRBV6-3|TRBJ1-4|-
CASTALTGELFF
TGTGCCAGCACCGCACTGACAGGGGAACTGTTTTTT
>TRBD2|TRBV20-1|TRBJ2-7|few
CSASTTGELAGGKTYEQYF
TGCAGTGCTAGCACTACAGGGGAACTAGCGGGAGGAAAGACCTACGAGCAGTACTTC
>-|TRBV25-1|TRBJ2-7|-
CASSPGTGEQYF
TGTGCCAGCAGTCCCGGGACGGGAGAGCAGTACTTC
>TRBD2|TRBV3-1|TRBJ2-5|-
CATTPRLAPSQETQYF
TGTGCCACCACCCCCCGACTAGCGCCCTCACAAGAGACCCAGTACTTC
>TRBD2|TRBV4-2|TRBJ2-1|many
CASSQLAGGNNEQFF
TGTGCCAGCAGCCAACTAGCGGGAGGCAACAATGAGCAGTTCTTC
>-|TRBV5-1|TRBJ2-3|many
CASSFSRTDTQYF
TGCGCCAGCAGCTTTTCCCGCACAGATACGCAGTATTTT
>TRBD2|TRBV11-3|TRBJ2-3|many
CASSAGAVTDTQYF
TGTGCCAGCAGCGCGGGAGCTGTCACAGATACGCAGTATTTT
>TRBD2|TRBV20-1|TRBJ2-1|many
CSARDFRLAGGPNEQFF
TGCAGTGCTAGAGACTTCCGACTAGCGGGAGGACCTAATGAGCAGTTCTTC
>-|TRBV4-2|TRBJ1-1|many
CASSPQEGMNTEAFF
TGTGCCAGCAGCCCACAGGAGGGGATGAACACTGAAGCTTTCTTT
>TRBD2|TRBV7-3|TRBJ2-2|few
CASSFLPTKTSENTGELFF
TGTGCCAGCAGCTTCCTACCCACGAAGACTAGCGAGAACACCGGGGAGCTGTTTTTT
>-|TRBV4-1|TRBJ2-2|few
CASSQITGELFF
TGCGCCAGCAGCCAAATCACCGGGGAGCTGTTTTTT
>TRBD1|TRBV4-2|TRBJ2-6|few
CASSQETGPSGANVLTF
TGTGCCAGCAGCCAAGAGACAGGGCCCTCTGGGGCCAACGTCCTGACTTTC
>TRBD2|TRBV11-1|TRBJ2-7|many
CASSRTRQYEQYF
TGTGCCAGCAGCCGGACTAGACAATACGAGCAGTACTTC
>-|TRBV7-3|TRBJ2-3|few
CASSPQDTQYF
TGTGCCAGCAGCCCTCAAGATACGCAGTATTTT
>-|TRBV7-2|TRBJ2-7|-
CASSWLPGQSSYEQYF
TGTGCCAGCAGCTGGCTCCCGGGACAAAGCTCCTACGAGCAGTACTTC
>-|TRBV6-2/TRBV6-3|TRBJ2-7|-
CASSALGPSYEQYF
TGTGCCAGCAGTGCACTAGGTCCTTCCTACGAGCAGTACTTC